Listed here are 29 T cell receptor beta chains from one sample, sequenced in a study of cytomegalovirus exposure and HLA in healthy donors. The repertoire was sequenced with immunoSEQ multiplex PCR; TCRdb's copy has only in-frame clones and lacks some. This table holds over 200,000 clones, roughly 84% found once. The sequencing sample was made of PBMCs. These receptors originate from a woman in her twenties or thirties in good health and CMV-seropositive.

This chain links TRBV6-5 with TRBJ1-5; D ambiguous. The germline gives CDR1 MNHEY, CDR2 SVGAGI. With 5 bases removed from V and 3 bases from J, the gap between germline ends came to 14 bases. This CDR3 region has 15 residues. The CDR3 DNA reads TGTGCCAGCAGTCCCTACAGCGGCGACAATCAGCCCCAGCATTTT. It codes for CASSPYSGDNQPQHF.

The chain combines TRBV7-9 with TRBJ2-1; 9 nucleotides align to TRBD2. Germline-derived CDR1 and CDR2 are SEHNR and FQNEAQ (reference sequence). CDR3 length: 16 residues. The trim removed 5 bases at V and 5 bases at J, leaving 10 bases unmatched. CDR3 in amino acids: CASSPTGLAKNNEQFF. The CDR3 region has the DNA TGTGCCAGCAGCCCTACGGGACTAGCTAAAAACAATGAGCAGTTCTTC.

This chain links TRBV7-2 with TRBJ2-3, with TRBD1 identical over 9 bases. V lost 5 bases to trimming and J lost 8 bases; unmatched junction nucleotides: 8. The CDR3 consists of 14 residues. The germline gives CDR1 SGHTA, CDR2 FQGNSA. Here the CDR3 reads CASSPPGQGRTQYF. Here the CDR3 DNA reads TGTGCCAGCAGCCCACCGGGACAGGGACGTACGCAGTATTTT. Drawing the rest from reference TRBV7-2 and TRBJ2-3, the complete variable domain is GAGVSQSPSNKVTEKGKDVELRCDPISGHTALYWYRQSLGQGLEFLIYFQGNSAPDKSGLPSDRFSAERTGGSVSTLTIQRTQQEDSAVYLCASSPPGQGRTQYFGPGTRLTVL.

J is TRBJ2-4 and V is TRBV19; TRBD1 matches at 7 bases. Germline-derived CDR1 and CDR2 are LNHDA and SQIVND (reference sequence). The V and J ends lost 3 bases and 0 bases, in that order; junction bases with no gene match: 8. This CDR3 is 17 amino acids long. The CDR3 DNA is TGTGCCAGTAGTATTGAGACAGGGATAGGAGCCAAAAACATTCAGTACTTC. Encoded protein: CASSIETGIGAKNIQYF.

The J gene is TRBJ2-5, the V gene TRBV27, with 10 bases that match TRBD2. The CDR3 is 16 amino acids. Germline CDR1 MNHEY, CDR2 SMNVEV (reference sequence). Trimming at V came to 6 bases and at J to 5 bases, leaving 12 bases not matched to a gene. The CDR3 coding sequence is TGTGCCAGCAGACTCGGGCTAGCGGGGGCGGGGGAGACCCAGTACTTC. Protein sequence: CASRLGLAGAGETQYF.

This rearrangement joins TRBV30 to TRBJ2-3; no firm D call. Trimming shortened V by 2 bases and J by 3 bases, and 9 bases separated the two germline ends. The germline V gene has CDR1 GTSNPN and CDR2 SVGIG (reference sequence). The length of the CDR3 is 13 residues. CDR3 coding DNA: TGTGCCTGGAGTTTATTAATAACAGATACGCAGTATTTT. Residues: CAWSLLITDTQYF.

J is TRBJ2-1 and V is TRBV27, with D possibly matching TRBD1 (6 bases). Trimming shortened V by 2 bases and J by 8 bases, and 7 bases separated the two germline ends. This CDR3 region has 12 residues. CDR1 MNHEY and CDR2 SMNVEV come from the germline V gene (reference sequence). The CDR3 sequence: CASSLGGHEQFF. CDR3 DNA sequence: TGTGCCAGCAGTTTAGGGGGCCATGAGCAGTTCTTC.

V gene TRBV11-2 combines with J gene TRBJ1-3, with D hard to call. Trimming took off 8 bases at V and 3 bases at J, with 11 bases between the two ends. CDR3 length: 13 residues. Germline values: CDR1 SGHAT, CDR2 FQNNGV. The DNA for the CDR3 is TGTGCCAGCTCTATACTACATGGAAACACCATATATTTT. Translated: CASSILHGNTIYF. The variable domain in full, completed from reference TRBV11-2 and TRBJ1-3, reads EAGVAQSPRYKIIEKRQSVAFWCNPISGHATLYWYQQILGQGPKLLIQFQNNGVVDDSQLPKDRFSAERLKGVDSTLKIQPAKLEDSAVYLCASSILHGNTIYFGEGSWLTVV.

This CDR3 is CATAYTANTEAFF. CDR3 in DNA: TGTGCCACCGCGTATACAGCGAACACTGAAGCTTTCTTT. The chain combines TRBV15 with TRBJ1-1; D gene unclear. From germline, CDR1 is LNHNV and CDR2 YYDKDF (reference sequence). The CDR3 is made up of 13 amino acids. V gave up 8 bases and J gave up 1 base, with 11 bases separating them.

The chain carries TRBV19 and TRBJ2-2; perhaps D is TRBD1 or TRBD2 (6 bases each). Per germline, CDR1 LNHDA and CDR2 SQIVND (reference sequence). Trimming cost V 8 bases and J 5 bases, with 27 bases left between them. CDR3 length equals 18 residues. The CDR3 DNA reads as TGTGCCAGTTCTTCTAGGGGACCCGGGGGCGGACTTACCGGGGAGCTGTTTTTT. Residues: CASSSRGPGGGLTGELFF.

The chain combines TRBV27 with TRBJ1-4; D might be TRBD1 (5 bases). CDR3 length equals 13 residues. V was clipped by 4 bases and J by 2 bases, with 5 bases between them. Germline CDR1 is MNHEY and CDR2 is SMNVEV (reference sequence). The CDR3: CASSWGTNEKLFF. The CDR3 coding sequence is TGTGCCAGCAGTTGGGGGACTAATGAAAAACTGTTTTTT.

V usage is TRBV15 and J usage is TRBJ1-1; the D is unclear. The CDR3 spans 13 residues. The germline V gene has CDR1 LNHNV and CDR2 YYDKDF (reference sequence). Deletions cut 0 bases from V and 3 bases from J, with 5 bases between. CDR3 in DNA: TGTGCCACCAGCAGAGAGGGTGACACTGAAGCTTTCTTT. This sequence encodes CATSREGDTEAFF.

This chain uses TRBV7-2 with TRBJ1-2; the D gene is possibly TRBD1 (6 bases). The germline V gene has CDR1 SGHTA and CDR2 FQGNSA. This CDR3 spans 13 amino acids. Trimming removed 5 bases at V and 3 bases at J, with 10 bases between. CDR3 residues: CASSPRTDYGYTF. CDR3 nucleotides: TGTGCCAGCAGCCCCAGGACAGACTATGGCTACACCTTC.

This chain links TRBV27 with TRBJ2-3, with TRBD1 identical over 7 bases. V lost 6 bases, J lost 4 bases, and 7 bases stayed unmatched. The CDR3 extends over 14 amino acids. Germline V CDR1 and CDR2: MNHEY, SMNVEV (reference sequence). The CDR3 reads CASSYRGLADTQYF. The CDR3 DNA reads as TGTGCCAGCAGCTACAGGGGCCTCGCAGATACGCAGTATTTT.

The CDR3 spells CATSRANNYGYTF. The DNA of the CDR3 is TGTGCCACCAGCAGAGCCAACAACTATGGCTACACCTTC. The rearrangement links TRBV15 to TRBJ1-2; D not certain. From germline, CDR1 is LNHNV and CDR2 YYDKDF (reference sequence). V was shortened by 1 base and J by 2 bases, with 5 bases between the two germline ends. The CDR3 runs to 13 residues. Looking up the rest from reference TRBV15 and TRBJ1-2 gives the full variable domain: DAMVIQNPRYQVTQFGKPVTLSCSQTLNHNVMYWYQQKSSQAPKLLFHYYDKDFNNEADTPDNFQSRRPNTSFCFLDIRSPGLGDTAMYLCATSRANNYGYTFGSGTRLTVV.

This clone has just a few counts. This chain links TRBV7-2 with TRBJ2-3, with D unresolved. Germline loops: CDR1 SGHTA, CDR2 FQGNSA. Trimming left V 2 bases short and J 0 bases short, with 6 bases between. The length of the CDR3 is 14 residues. CDR3 protein: CASSLITSTDTQYF. CDR3 nucleotides: TGTGCCAGCAGCTTAATTACAAGCACAGATACGCAGTATTTT.

The chain links TRBV6-5 to TRBJ2-3; the D gene is possibly TRBD2 (6 bases). The CDR3 is made up of 14 amino acids. Trimming cost V 5 bases and J 2 bases, with 11 bases left between them. Germline V gene lookup returns CDR1 MNHEY and CDR2 SVGAGI. CDR3 nucleotides: TGTGCCAGCAGTACCGGACTAATCACAGATACGCAGTATTTT. Translating gives CASSTGLITDTQYF.

The gene calls are TRBV6-5 and TRBJ2-5; D possibly corresponds to TRBD1 (6 bases). CDR3 length equals 15 residues. V dropped 0 bases and J dropped 3 bases, with 11 bases sitting between them. Germline V CDR1 and CDR2: MNHEY, SVGAGI. DNA for the CDR3: TGTGCCAGCAGTTACTCAGGGGACATAAAAGAGACCCAGTACTTC. Residues: CASSYSGDIKETQYF.

The chain employs TRBV29-1 and TRBJ1-1; 7 positions agree with TRBD1. The V gene's germline CDR1 is SQVTM and CDR2 ANQGSEA. The CDR3 is 13 amino acids. V lost 0 bases, J lost 5 bases, and 3 bases stayed unmatched. CDR3 protein: CSVEDEGATEAFF. Written as DNA, the CDR3 is TGCAGCGTTGAAGATGAGGGGGCGACTGAAGCTTTCTTT.

This chain links TRBV27 with TRBJ2-5; no firm D call. Trimming took 8 bases from V and 4 from J, leaving 20 bases between them. The CDR3 loop spans 15 amino acids. In germline, CDR1 is MNHEY, CDR2 SMNVEV (reference sequence). The CDR3 loop is CASAPWLTSIETQYF. CDR3 coding DNA: TGTGCCAGCGCCCCTTGGCTCACGTCGATAGAGACCCAGTACTTC.

The rearrangement links TRBV30 to TRBJ1-2; weak D call: TRBD1 (5 bases). V gave up 4 bases and J gave up 5 bases, with 23 bases separating them. Germline V gives CDR1 GTSNPN, CDR2 SVGIG (reference sequence). The CDR3 is made up of 16 amino acids. CDR3 residues: CAWTSSRVVAKYGYTF. For the CDR3, the DNA is TGTGCCTGGACATCCTCCAGGGTAGTCGCCAAATATGGCTACACCTTC.

The gene calls are TRBV2 and TRBJ2-5, with D perhaps matching TRBD1 or TRBD2 (5 bases each). Germline V gene lookup returns CDR1 SNHLY and CDR2 FYNNEI. The ends were cut back, 6 bases at V and 1 base at J, with 12 bases in the middle. The CDR3 sequence is 14 residues long. CDR3: CASSLRDPQETQYF. The CDR3, as DNA: TGTGCCAGCAGCCTCCGGGACCCCCAAGAGACCCAGTACTTC.

The table lists this clone with a few counts. The chain has TRBV5-1 and TRBJ1-5; the match to TRBD1 covers 7 bases. Germline assignment: CDR1 SGHRS and CDR2 YFSETQ. The CDR3 runs 14 residues. J was trimmed by 6 bases and V by 4 bases; bases with no gene match: 7. CDR3 in amino acids: CASSPGTEGQPQHF. The DNA for the CDR3 is TGCGCCAGCAGCCCGGGGACAGAGGGTCAGCCCCAGCATTTT.

V and J are TRBV9 and TRBJ2-7; no clear D. Deletions cut 3 bases from V and 0 bases from J, with 25 bases between. The CDR3 is 19 amino acids. Germline-derived CDR1 and CDR2 are SGDLS and YYNGEE. The CDR3: CASSDPVNPVRASSYEQYF. CDR3 DNA sequence: TGTGCCAGCAGCGACCCGGTAAACCCTGTCCGGGCAAGCTCCTACGAGCAGTACTTC.

The rearrangement joins TRBV30 to TRBJ2-2; 8 nucleotides align to TRBD1. The CDR3 contains 12 residues. V lost 5 bases and J lost 4; bases outside the gene matches: 0. Per the germline V gene, CDR1 is GTSNPN and CDR2 is SVGIG (reference sequence). CDR3 sequence: CAWGQGTGELFF. CDR3 coding DNA: TGTGCCTGGGGACAGGGCACCGGGGAGCTGTTTTTT.

This clone was picked up a small number of times. The V and J genes are TRBV6-5 and TRBJ1-2, with a possible D match to TRBD1 (5 bases). Germline-derived CDR1 and CDR2 are MNHEY and SVGAGI. CDR3 length: 12 amino acids. Trimming left V 8 bases short and J 7 bases short, with 14 bases between. The CDR3 DNA reads as TGTGCCAGCCGGGTAGGGGTTGTTGGCTACACCTTC. It encodes CASRVGVVGYTF.

The V gene is TRBV27, the J gene TRBJ1-1; D remains unclear. The CDR3 runs 14 residues. Trimming removed 5 bases at V and 2 bases at J, with 12 bases between. Germline-derived CDR1 and CDR2 are MNHEY and SMNVEV (reference sequence). As DNA, the CDR3 is TGTGCCAGCAGTATTAATAAACTTAACACTGAAGCTTTCTTT. Translating gives CASSINKLNTEAFF.

The table lists this clone with a few counts. The rearrangement joins TRBV6-5 to TRBJ2-3; tentative D call: TRBD2 (5 bases). V was trimmed by 6 bases and J by 1 base, leaving 11 bases between them. This CDR3 is built from 14 residues. CDR1 and CDR2 from the germline V gene are MNHEY and SVGAGI. The CDR3 here is CASRPSGRTDTQYF. For the CDR3, the DNA is TGTGCCAGCAGACCCAGCGGACGCACAGATACGCAGTATTTT.

This chain links TRBV27 with TRBJ2-3; 8 nucleotides line up with TRBD2. Losses at the gene ends were 5 bases for V and 7 bases for J; bases not matched to a gene: 11. Germline CDR1 reads MNHEY; CDR2 reads SMNVEV (reference sequence). CDR3 length: 15 residues. The CDR3 is CASSGLAGRGNTQYF. The DNA for the CDR3 is TGTGCCAGCAGTGGACTAGCAGGACGTGGGAATACGCAGTATTTT.